This T cell receptor (beta chain) appears in the sequencing data of a study of T-cell memory formation after mild COVID-19 (dated by TCRdb to the early 2020s). In terms of the full investigation: TCR sequence clusters from the two donors were found to be largely donor specific. Longitudinal TCRalpha and TCRbeta repertoire sequencing tracked T-cell clones expanding and contracting after mild COVID-19 in a couple of donors. Two young, previously healthy adult volunteers, one female and one male, were included in the cohort.

Ficoll-Paque density gradient centrifugation was the method used to isolate PBMCs. The full study reports these points: The study included only a couple of mild cases, and larger cohorts that include severe cases with pre-infection samples were judged to be necessary. Contracting CD4+ clones were found mainly in CM and EM memory subsets, while CD8+ clones were enriched in EMRA. Clones that contracted from day 15 to 85 showed balanced CD4/CD8 phenotypes, whereas a second wave of clones that expanded from day 15 to 37 leaned towards CD4+. Whether the second-wave clones peaking on day 37 were SARS-CoV-2 specific was not confirmed. Some responding clones were detected in pre-infection memory, which suggested that pre-existing cross-reactive memory T cells had joined the SARS-CoV-2 response.

TCRdb records Illumina NovaSeq 6000 as the sequencer. TCRalpha and TCRbeta cDNA libraries were built by 5'RACE with constant-segment primers, adding sample barcodes and unique molecular identifiers. RNA was extracted from every sample with Trizol reagent. Libraries were amplified in two PCR steps, with a second sample barcode and Illumina TruSeq adapters added in the second step. Sequencing of libraries was performed on an Illumina NovaSeq with 2 x 150 bp paired-end reads. As for the authors' bioinformatics: Demultiplexing of reads and collapsing into UMI-guided consensus sequences were performed with migec v1.2.7. Using mixcr v2.1.11, the UMI consensuses were aligned to TRA and TRB V and J templates and assembled into clonotypes. A clonotype was counted as expanded or contracted only when both edgeR and NoisET called the clonotype significant, with the noise models trained on biological replicates. edgeR calls used a false discovery rate-adjusted p below 0.01 and a log2 fold-change threshold of 1. As an exploratory analysis of dynamics, PCA with hierarchical clustering was applied to max-normalized trajectories of the 1000 most abundant clonotypes. Separately sequenced CD4+ and CD8+ repertoires were used to assign the CD4 or CD8 phenotype of responding clones. The raw public reads went through TCRdb reprocessing: fastp at Q25, MiXCR clone calling, in-frame beta chains kept. Each record represents a unique CDR3 protein, reported with the most common genes and DNA among its rows. It is TCRdb's table, rather than the study itself, that gives the V and J calls and clone size. Recorded for this sample are around 340,000 distinct CDR3 sequences; 15% to 20% of them occurred a single time. 20% to 25% of the sample belongs to the ten largest clones.

Measured from the cysteine to the phenylalanine, the CDR3 is 14 residues long. The CDR3 DNA has 42 bases and is translated from base 1. V is trimmed back by 5 bases and J by 5 bases, and the junction contains 6 bases that no gene match accounts for. CDR1 and CDR2 were assigned from the germline V gene as SGHTA and FQGTGA. With regard to this clonotype: It lacks a known antigen. No per-base quality is available; no much larger clone lies one base away.

Sequencing was performed on PBMCs or a T cell subset sorted from them (not recorded which). This chain is built from TRBV7-3 and TRBJ2-5, with 9 middle bases fitting TRBD1. This receptor was taken from a man aged 18 to 29 who had mild COVID-19 (a few samples of this study predate the infection). The sample titles of this study are shuffled in the database, so cell type and time point are left out; the donor was told from shared clones. The CDR3 protein: CASSRGGQGETQYF. The DNA sequence follows: TGTGCCAGCAGCCGCGGAGGACAGGGGGAGACCCAGTACTTC.